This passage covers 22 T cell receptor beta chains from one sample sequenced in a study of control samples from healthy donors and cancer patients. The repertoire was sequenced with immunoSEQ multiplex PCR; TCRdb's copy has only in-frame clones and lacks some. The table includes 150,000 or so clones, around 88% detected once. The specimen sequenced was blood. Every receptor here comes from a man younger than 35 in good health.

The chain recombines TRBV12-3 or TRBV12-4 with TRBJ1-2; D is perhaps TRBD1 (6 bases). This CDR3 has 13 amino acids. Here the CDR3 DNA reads TGTGCTGCCAGCAGGGGATTAAACTATGGCTACACCTTC. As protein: CAASRGLNYGYTF.

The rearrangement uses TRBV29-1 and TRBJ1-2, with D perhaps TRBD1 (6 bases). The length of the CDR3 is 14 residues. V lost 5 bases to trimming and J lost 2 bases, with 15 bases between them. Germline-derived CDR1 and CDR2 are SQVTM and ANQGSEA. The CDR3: CSVPPDRFNYGYTF. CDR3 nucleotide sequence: TGCAGCGTTCCCCCGGACAGATTCAACTATGGCTACACCTTC.

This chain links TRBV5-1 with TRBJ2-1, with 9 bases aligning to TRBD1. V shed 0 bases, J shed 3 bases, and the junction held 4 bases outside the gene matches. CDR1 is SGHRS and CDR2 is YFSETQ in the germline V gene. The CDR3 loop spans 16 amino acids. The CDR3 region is CASSLGTGAFYNEQFF. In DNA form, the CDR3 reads TGCGCCAGCAGCTTGGGGACAGGGGCCTTCTACAATGAGCAGTTCTTC. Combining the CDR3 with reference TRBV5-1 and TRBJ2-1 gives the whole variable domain KAGVTQTPRYLIKTRGQQVTLSCSPISGHRSVSWYQQTPGQGLQFLFEYFSETQRNKGNFPGRFSGRQFSNSRSEMNVSTLELGDSALYLCASSLGTGAFYNEQFFGPGTRLTVL.

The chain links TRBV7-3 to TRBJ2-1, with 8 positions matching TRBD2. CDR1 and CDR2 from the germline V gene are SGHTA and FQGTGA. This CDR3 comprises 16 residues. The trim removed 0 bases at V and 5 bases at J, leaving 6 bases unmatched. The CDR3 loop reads CASSLTREGQDNEQFF. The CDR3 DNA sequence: TGTGCCAGCAGCTTAACCCGGGAGGGGCAGGACAATGAGCAGTTCTTC.

The CDR3 region has the DNA TGTGCCAGCAGCGTCGCATCCGGGACACGCACAGATACGCAGTATTTT. It is translated as CASSVASGTRTDTQYF. V gene TRBV9 combines with J gene TRBJ2-3, with D perhaps TRBD1 (6 bases). The V end was cut by 2 bases, the J end by 1 base, with 14 bases between. CDR3 length: 16 residues. Germline V lookup: CDR1 SGDLS, CDR2 YYNGEE.

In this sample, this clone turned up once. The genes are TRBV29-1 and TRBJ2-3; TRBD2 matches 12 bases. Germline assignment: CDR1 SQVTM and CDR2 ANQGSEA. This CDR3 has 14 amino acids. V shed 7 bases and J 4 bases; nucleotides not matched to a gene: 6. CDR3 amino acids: CSGLPSGGADTQYF. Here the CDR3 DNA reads TGCAGCGGCCTACCTAGCGGGGGGGCAGATACGCAGTATTTT.

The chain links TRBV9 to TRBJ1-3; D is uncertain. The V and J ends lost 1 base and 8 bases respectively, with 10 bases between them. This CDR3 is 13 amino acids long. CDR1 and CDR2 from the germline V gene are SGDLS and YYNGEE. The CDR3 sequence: CASSVRPGDTIYF. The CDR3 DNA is TGTGCCAGCAGCGTACGGCCCGGGGACACCATATATTTT. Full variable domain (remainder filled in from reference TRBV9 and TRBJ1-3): DSGVTQTPKHLITATGQRVTLRCSPRSGDLSVYWYQQSLDQGLQFLIQYYNGEERAKGNILERFSAQQFPDLHSELNLSSLELGDSALYFCASSVRPGDTIYFGEGSWLTVV.

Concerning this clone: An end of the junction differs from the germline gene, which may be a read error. The CDR3 is CASSYGTAISNF. The DNA for the CDR3 is TGTGCCAGCAGTTATGGGACAGCCATTTCGAATTTT. The J gene is TRBJ1-3, the V gene TRBV12-3 or TRBV12-4; TRBD1 agrees at 7 bases. The CDR3 sequence is 12 residues long.

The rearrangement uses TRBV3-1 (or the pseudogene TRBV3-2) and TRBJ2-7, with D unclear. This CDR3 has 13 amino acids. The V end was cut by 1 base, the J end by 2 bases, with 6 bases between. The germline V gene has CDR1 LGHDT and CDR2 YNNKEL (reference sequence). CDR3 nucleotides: TGTGCCAGCAGCCAAGCGTTCCCCTACGAGCAGTACTTC. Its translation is CASSQAFPYEQYF.

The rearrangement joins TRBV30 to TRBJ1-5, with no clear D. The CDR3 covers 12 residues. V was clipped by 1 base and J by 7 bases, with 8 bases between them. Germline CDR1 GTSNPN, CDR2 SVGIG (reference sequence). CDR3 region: CAWSGSLQPQHF. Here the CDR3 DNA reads TGTGCCTGGAGTGGGTCCCTCCAGCCCCAGCATTTT.

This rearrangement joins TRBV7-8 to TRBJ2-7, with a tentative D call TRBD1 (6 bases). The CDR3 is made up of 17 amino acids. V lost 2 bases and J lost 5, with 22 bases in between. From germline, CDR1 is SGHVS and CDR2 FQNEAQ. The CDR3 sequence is CASSLRYSGDVRDEQYF. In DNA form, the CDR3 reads TGTGCCAGCAGCTTAAGGTATTCAGGGGATGTTCGGGACGAGCAGTACTTC.

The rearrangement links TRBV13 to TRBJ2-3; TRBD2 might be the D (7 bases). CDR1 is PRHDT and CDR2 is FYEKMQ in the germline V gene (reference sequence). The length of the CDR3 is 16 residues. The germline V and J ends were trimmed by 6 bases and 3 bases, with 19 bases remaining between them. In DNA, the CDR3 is TGTGCCAGCAGTCAGCCAAGGGGGGGGCCAACAGATACGCAGTATTTT. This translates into CASSQPRGGPTDTQYF.

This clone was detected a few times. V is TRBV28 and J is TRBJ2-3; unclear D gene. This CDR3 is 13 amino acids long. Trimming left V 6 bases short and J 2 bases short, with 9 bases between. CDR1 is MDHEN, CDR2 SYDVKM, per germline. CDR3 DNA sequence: TGTGCCAGCAGGCGCGGAGCCACAGATACGCAGTATTTT. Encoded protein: CASRRGATDTQYF.

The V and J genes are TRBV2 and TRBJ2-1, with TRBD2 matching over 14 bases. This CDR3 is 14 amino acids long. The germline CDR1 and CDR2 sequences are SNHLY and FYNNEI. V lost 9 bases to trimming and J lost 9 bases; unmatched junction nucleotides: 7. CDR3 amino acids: CARTGTSGGGEQFF. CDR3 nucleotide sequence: TGTGCCAGAACCGGGACTAGCGGGGGTGGTGAGCAGTTCTTC.

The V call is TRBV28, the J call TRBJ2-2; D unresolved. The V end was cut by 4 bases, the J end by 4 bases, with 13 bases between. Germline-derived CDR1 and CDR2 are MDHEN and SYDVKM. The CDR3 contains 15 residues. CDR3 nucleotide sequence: TGTGCCAGCAGTTACCCCGTCCCCCCCACCGGGGAGCTGTTTTTT. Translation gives CASSYPVPPTGELFF.

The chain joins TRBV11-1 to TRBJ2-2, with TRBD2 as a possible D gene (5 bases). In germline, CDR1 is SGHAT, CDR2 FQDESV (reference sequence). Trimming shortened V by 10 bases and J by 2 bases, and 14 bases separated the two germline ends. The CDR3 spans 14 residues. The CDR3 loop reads CATSDGVNTGELFF. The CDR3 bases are TGTGCCACCTCCGACGGGGTAAACACCGGGGAGCTGTTTTTT.

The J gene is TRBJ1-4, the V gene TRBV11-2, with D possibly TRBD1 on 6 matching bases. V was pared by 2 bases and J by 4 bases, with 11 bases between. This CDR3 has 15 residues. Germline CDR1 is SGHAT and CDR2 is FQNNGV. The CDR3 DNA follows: TGTGCCAGCAGCTTAATTAGGGGGGATAATGAAAAACTGTTTTTT. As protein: CASSLIRGDNEKLFF.

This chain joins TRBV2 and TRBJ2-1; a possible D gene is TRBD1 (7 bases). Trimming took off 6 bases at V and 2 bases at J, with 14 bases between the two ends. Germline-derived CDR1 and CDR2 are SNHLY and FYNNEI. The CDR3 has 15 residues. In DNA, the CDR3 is TGTGCCAGCAGCGCGGGACAGCTTGCCTACAATGAGCAGTTCTTC. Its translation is CASSAGQLAYNEQFF.

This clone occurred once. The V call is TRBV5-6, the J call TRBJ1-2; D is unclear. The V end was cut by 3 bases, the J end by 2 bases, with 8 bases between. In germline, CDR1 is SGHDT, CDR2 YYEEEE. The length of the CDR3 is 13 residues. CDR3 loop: CASSWTRNYGYTF. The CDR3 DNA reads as TGTGCCAGCAGCTGGACCCGAAACTATGGCTACACCTTC.

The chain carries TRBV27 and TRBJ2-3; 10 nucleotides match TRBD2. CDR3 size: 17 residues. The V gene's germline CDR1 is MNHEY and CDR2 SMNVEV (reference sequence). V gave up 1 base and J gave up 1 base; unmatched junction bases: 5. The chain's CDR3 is CASSLYLTSGGTDTQYF. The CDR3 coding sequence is TGTGCCAGCAGTTTATACTTAACTAGCGGGGGCACAGATACGCAGTATTTT.

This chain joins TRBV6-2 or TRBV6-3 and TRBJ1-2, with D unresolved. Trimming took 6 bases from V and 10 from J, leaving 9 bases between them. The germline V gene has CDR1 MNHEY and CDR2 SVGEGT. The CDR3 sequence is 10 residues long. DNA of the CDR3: TGTGCCAGCAGCCACCTGTTCTACACCTTC. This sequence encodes CASSHLFYTF.

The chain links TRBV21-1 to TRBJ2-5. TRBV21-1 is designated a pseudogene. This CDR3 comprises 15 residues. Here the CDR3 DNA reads TGTGCCAGCATCAGTCCTAACACCCGACGGGAGACCCAGTACTTC. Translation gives CASISPNTRRETQYF.